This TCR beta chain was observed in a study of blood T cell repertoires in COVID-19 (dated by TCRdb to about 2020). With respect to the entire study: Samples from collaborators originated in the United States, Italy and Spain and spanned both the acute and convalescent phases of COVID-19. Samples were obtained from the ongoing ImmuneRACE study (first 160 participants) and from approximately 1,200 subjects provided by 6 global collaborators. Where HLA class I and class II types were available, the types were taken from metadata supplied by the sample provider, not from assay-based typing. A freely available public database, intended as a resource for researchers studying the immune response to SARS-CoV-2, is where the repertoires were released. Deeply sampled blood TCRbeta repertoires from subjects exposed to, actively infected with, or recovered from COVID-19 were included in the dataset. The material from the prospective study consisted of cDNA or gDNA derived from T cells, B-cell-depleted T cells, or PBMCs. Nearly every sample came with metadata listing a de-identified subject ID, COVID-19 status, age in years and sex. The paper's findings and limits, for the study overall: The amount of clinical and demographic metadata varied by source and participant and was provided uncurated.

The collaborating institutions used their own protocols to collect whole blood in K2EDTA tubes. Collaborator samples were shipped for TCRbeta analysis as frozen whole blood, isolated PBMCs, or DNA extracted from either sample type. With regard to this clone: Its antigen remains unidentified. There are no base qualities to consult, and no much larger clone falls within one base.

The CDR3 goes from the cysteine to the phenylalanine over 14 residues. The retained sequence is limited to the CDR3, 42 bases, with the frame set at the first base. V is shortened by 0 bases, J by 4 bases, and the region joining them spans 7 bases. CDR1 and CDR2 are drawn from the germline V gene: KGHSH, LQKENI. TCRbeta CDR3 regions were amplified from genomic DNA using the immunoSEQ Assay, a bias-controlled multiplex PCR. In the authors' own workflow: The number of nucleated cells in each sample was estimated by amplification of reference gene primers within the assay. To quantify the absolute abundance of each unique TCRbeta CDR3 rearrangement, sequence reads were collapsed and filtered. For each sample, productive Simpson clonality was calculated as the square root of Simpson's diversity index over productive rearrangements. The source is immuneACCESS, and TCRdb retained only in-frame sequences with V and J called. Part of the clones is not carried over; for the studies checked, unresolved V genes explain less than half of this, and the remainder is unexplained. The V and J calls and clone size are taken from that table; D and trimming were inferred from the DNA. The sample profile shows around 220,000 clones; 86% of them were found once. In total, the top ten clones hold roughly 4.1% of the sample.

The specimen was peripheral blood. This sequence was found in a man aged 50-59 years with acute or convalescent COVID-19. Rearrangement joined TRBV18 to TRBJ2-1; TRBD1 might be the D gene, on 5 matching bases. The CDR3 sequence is CASSPPTVYNEQFF. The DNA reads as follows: TGTGCCAGCTCACCACCGACAGTATACAATGAGCAGTTCTTC.